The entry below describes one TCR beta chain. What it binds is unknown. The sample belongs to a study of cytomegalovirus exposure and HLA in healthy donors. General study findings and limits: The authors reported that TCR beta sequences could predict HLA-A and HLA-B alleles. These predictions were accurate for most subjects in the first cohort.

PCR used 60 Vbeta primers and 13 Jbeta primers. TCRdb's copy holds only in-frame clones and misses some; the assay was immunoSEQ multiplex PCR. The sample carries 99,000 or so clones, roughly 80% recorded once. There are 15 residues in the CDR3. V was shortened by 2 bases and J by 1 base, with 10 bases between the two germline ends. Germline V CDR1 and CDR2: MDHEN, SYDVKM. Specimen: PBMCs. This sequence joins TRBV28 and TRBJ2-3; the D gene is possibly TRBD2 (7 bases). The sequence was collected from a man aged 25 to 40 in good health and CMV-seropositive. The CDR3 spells CASSLAGARTDTQYF. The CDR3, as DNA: TGTGCCAGCAGTTTAGCGGGGGCCCGCACAGATACGCAGTATTTT.